This T cell receptor beta chain was sequenced during a study of blood T cells in healthy people across ages. Study results and limitations: Measured against age, TCR beta diversity per million T cells decreased in a roughly linear manner. It was the long-lived donors that had more naive CD4+ cells and higher diversity than aged donors.

Trimming at V came to 5 bases and at J to 3 bases, leaving 11 bases not matched to a gene. The V gene's germline CDR1 is DFQATT and CDR2 SNEGSKA (reference sequence). The length of the CDR3 is 18 residues. A second PCR, run for roughly 7 to 12 cycles, used a sample-barcoded 5' primer plus a J-beta primer mix. TCRdb fed the 5' RACE reads into MiXCR, producing one record per CDR3 protein. Among around 1,500,000 distinct CDR3 sequences listed, 35% to 45% were seen once. As regards this clonotype: Its antigen is undetermined.

The study recruited healthy Caucasian donors from Russia who were aged about 6 to 100. Each donor gave 9.5 to 10 milliliters of peripheral blood. The clonotype was recovered from a woman between 18 and 29 years old in good health. The rearrangement links TRBV20-1 to TRBJ2-3, with TRBD2 matching 16 bases. Sequenced sample: blood. The CDR3 sequence is CSALAGLAGGPTTDTQYF. The DNA of the CDR3 is TGCAGTGCTCTCGCGGGACTAGCGGGAGGGCCCACGACAGATACGCAGTATTTT.